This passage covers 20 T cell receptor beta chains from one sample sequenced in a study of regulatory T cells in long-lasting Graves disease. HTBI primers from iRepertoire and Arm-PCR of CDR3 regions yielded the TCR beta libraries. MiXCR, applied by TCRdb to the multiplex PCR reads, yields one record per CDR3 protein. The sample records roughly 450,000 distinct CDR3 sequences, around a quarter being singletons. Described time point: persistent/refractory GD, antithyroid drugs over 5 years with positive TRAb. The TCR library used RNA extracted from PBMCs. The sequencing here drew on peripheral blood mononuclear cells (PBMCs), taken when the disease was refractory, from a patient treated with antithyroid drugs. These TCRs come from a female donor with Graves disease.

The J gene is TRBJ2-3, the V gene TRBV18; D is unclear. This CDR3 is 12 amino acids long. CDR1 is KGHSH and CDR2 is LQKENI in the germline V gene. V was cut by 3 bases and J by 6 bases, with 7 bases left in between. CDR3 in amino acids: CASSPLRDTQYF. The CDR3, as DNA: TGTGCCAGCTCACCCCTACGGGATACGCAGTATTTT.

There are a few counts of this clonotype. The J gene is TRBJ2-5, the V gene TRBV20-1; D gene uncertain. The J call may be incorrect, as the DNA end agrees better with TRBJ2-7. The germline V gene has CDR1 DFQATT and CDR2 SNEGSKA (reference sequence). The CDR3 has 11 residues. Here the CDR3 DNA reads TGCAGTGCTGGACCCGAGGACGAGCAGTACTTC. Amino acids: CSAGPEDEQYF.

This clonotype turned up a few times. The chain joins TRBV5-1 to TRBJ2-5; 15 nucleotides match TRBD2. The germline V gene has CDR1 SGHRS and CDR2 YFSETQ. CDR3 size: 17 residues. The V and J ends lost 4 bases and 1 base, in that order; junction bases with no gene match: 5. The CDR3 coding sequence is TGCGCCAGCAGCGATGGACTAGCGGGAGGGGGCCAAGAGACCCAGTACTTC. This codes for CASSDGLAGGGQETQYF.

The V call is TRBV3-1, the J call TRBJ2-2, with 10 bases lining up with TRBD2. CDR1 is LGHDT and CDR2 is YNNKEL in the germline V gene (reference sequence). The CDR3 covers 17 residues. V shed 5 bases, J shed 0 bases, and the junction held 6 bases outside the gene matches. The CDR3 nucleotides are TGTGCCAGCAGCGGGGGGACTAGCGAAACGAACACCGGGGAGCTGTTTTTT. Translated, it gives CASSGGTSETNTGELFF.

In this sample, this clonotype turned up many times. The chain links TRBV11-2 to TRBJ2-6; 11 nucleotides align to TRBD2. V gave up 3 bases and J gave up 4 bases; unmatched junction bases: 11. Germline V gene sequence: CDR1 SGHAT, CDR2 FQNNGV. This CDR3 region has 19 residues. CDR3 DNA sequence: TGTGCCAGCAGCTTTTCGACTAGCGGGACCCTGTCCGGGGCCAACGTCCTGACTTTC. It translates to CASSFSTSGTLSGANVLTF.

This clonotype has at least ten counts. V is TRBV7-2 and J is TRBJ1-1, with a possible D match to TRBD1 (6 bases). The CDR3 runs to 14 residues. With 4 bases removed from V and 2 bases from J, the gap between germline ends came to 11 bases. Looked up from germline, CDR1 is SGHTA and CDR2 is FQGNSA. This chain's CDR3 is CASSSQGYNTEAFF. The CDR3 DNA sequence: TGTGCCAGCAGCTCACAGGGTTACAACACTGAAGCTTTCTTT.

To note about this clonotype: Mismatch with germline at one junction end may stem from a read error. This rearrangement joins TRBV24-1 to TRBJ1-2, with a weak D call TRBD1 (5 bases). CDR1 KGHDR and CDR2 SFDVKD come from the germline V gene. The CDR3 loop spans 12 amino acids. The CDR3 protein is CATSDGASSQDF. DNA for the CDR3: TGTGCCACCAGTGATGGGGCCTCTTCCCAAGACTTC.

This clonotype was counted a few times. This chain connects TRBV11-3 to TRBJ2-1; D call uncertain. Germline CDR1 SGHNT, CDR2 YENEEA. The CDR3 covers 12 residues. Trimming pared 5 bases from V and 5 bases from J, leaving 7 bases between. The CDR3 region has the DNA TGTGCCAGCAGCCAATTACACAATGAGCAGTTCTTC. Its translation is CASSQLHNEQFF.

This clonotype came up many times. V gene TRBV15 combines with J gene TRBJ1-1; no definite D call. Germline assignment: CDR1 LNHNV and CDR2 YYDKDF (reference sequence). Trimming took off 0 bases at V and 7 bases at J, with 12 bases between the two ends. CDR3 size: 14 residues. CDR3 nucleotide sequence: TGTGCCACCAGCAGAGATCTGGGCTTGGGTGAAGCTTTCTTT. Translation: CATSRDLGLGEAFF. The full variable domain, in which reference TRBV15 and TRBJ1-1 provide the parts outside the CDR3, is DAMVIQNPRYQVTQFGKPVTLSCSQTLNHNVMYWYQQKSSQAPKLLFHYYDKDFNNEADTPDNFQSRRPNTSFCFLDIRSPGLGDTAMYLCATSRDLGLGEAFFGQGTRLTVV.

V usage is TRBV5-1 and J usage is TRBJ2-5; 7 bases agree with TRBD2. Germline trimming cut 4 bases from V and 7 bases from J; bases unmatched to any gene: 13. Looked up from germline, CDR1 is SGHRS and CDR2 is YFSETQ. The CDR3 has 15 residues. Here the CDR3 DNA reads TGCGCCAGCAGCCGAGGGACTATGGGGCCTGGGACCCAGTACTTC. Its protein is CASSRGTMGPGTQYF.

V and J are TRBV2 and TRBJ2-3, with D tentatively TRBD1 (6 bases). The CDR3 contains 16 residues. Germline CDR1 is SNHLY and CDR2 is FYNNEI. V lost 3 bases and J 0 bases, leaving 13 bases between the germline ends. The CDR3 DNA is TGTGCCAGCAGTGATATGGGGACACGGAGCACAGATACGCAGTATTTT. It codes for CASSDMGTRSTDTQYF.

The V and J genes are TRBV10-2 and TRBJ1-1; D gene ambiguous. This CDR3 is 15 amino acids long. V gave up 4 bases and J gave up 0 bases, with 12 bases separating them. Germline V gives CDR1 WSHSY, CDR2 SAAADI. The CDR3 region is CASSGETLMNTEAFF. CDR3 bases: TGCGCCAGCAGTGGGGAGACTCTTATGAACACTGAAGCTTTCTTT.

The CDR3 loop reads CASSYQGLANEQYF. For the CDR3, the DNA is TGTGCCAGCAGTTACCAGGGACTAGCCAACGAGCAGTACTTC. This chain uses TRBV6-5 with TRBJ2-7, with TRBD2 matching over 9 bases. This CDR3 has 14 amino acids. Germline assignment: CDR1 MNHEY and CDR2 SVGAGI. With 2 bases clipped from V and 5 bases from J, the junction kept 4 bases outside the gene matches.

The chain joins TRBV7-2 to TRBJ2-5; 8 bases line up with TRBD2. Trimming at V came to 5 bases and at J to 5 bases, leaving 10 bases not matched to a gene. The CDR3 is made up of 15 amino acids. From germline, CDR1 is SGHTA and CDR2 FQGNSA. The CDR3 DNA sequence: TGTGCCAGCAGCGCGAACCGGGGGGGTAGTGAGACCCAGTACTTC. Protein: CASSANRGGSETQYF.

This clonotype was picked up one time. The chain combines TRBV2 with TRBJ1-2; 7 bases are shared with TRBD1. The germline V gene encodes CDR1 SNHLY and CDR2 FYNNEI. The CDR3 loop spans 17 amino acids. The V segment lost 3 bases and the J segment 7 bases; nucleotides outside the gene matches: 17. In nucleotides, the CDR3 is TGTGCCAGCAGTGAGAAGGGGACAGAGCTCTATCGTGGTGGCTACACCTTC. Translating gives CASSEKGTELYRGGYTF.

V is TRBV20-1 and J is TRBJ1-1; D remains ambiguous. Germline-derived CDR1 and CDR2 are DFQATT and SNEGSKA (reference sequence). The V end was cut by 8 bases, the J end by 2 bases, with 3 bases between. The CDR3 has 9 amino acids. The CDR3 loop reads CSTNTEAFF. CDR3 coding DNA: TGCAGTACCAACACTGAAGCTTTCTTT.

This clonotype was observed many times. Written as DNA, the CDR3 is TGTGCCAGCAGTTCGGGGACAGAGTATAAGATAACTAATGAAAAACTGTTTTTT. Residues: CASSSGTEYKITNEKLFF. The chain links TRBV12-3 or TRBV12-4 to TRBJ1-4; 7 nucleotides align to TRBD1. This CDR3 region has 18 residues. Germline trimming cut 4 bases from V and 1 base from J; bases unmatched to any gene: 12.

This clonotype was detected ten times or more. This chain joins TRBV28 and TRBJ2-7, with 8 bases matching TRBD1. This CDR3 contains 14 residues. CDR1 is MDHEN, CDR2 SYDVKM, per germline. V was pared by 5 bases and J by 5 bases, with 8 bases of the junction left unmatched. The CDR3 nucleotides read TGTGCCAGCAGTGCCCACGACAGGGGCAACGAGCAGTACTTC. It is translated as CASSAHDRGNEQYF. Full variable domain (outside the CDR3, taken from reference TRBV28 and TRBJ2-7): DVKVTQSSRYLVKRTGEKVFLECVQDMDHENMFWYRQDPGLGLRLIYFSYDVKMKEKGDIPEGYSVSREKKERFSLILESASTNQTSMYLCASSAHDRGNEQYFGPGTRLTVT.

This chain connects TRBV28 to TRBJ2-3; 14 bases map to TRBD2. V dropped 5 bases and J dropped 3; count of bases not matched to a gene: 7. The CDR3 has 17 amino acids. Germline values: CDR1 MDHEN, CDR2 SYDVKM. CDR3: CASSPTGTSGRTDTQYF. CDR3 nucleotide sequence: TGTGCCAGCAGTCCGACCGGGACTAGCGGGAGAACAGATACGCAGTATTTT.

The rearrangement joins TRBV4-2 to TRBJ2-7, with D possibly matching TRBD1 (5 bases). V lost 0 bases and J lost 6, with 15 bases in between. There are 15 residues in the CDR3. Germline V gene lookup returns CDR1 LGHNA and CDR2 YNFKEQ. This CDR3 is CASSQDPSGASEQYF. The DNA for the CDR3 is TGTGCCAGCAGCCAAGACCCTTCTGGGGCCTCCGAGCAGTACTTC.